These 31 T cell receptor beta chains originate from one sample sequenced in a study of Ad26.COV2.S vaccination and SARS-CoV-2 variants. Sequencing used immunoSEQ multiplex PCR; TCRdb keeps in-frame clones, though not all of them. This table holds hundreds of thousands of clones, 83% found once. Treatment meaning: 15 to 20 received Ad26.COV2.S at low or high dose, single or two shots; 5 received placebo; per-sample allocation not given. Sample collection was performed on day 63 after the first vaccine or placebo injection. The sequencing used peripheral blood, collected in a trial of Ad26.COV2.S vaccine versus placebo. These TCRs come from a person between 18 and 60 years old who received the Ad26.COV2.S COVID-19 vaccine or a placebo.

This clone was picked up a small number of times. The V gene is TRBV27, the J gene TRBJ2-7; D remains unclear. V lost 3 bases, J lost 1 base, and 7 bases lay in between. Germline V lookup: CDR1 MNHEY, CDR2 SMNVEV (reference sequence). This CDR3 comprises 13 residues. The CDR3 nucleotides read TGTGCCAGCAGTTTGTTTGCATCCTACGAGCAGTACTTC. Translating gives CASSLFASYEQYF.

The chain is built from TRBV12-3 or TRBV12-4 and TRBJ2-7; D uncertain. The CDR3 length is 13 residues. V lost 6 bases to trimming and J lost 3 bases, with 12 bases between them. The DNA of the CDR3 is TGTGCCAGCAGCTTAAGGATCCACTACGAGCAGTACTTC. Encoded protein: CASSLRIHYEQYF.

The rearrangement links TRBV7-2 to TRBJ2-5; no reliable D call. V lost 1 base, J lost 13 bases, and 16 bases lay in between. This CDR3 comprises 13 residues. In germline, CDR1 is SGHTA, CDR2 FQGNSA. DNA for the CDR3: TGTGCCAGCAGCTTAGGAATTTTGGACCTTCGGTACTTC. It encodes CASSLGILDLRYF.

The rearrangement uses TRBV12-3 or TRBV12-4 and TRBJ2-3; D is undetermined. Trimming removed 8 bases from V and 6 bases from J, with 12 bases in between. The CDR3 runs to 12 residues. For the CDR3, the DNA is TGTGCCAGCGTGTCCGACTGGGATACGCAGTATTTT. It codes for CASVSDWDTQYF.

The rearrangement joins TRBV2 to TRBJ2-1; D not resolved. Looked up from germline, CDR1 is SNHLY and CDR2 is FYNNEI. V was cut by 7 bases and J by 4 bases, with 5 bases left in between. The length of the CDR3 is 11 residues. The CDR3 DNA sequence: TGTGCCAGCACGGGTTACAATGAGCAGTTCTTC. It encodes CASTGYNEQFF.

The chain employs TRBV11-2 and TRBJ2-7; 8 positions match TRBD1. V lost 1 base, J lost 3 bases, and 2 bases stayed unmatched. The length of the CDR3 is 14 residues. Germline loops: CDR1 SGHAT, CDR2 FQNNGV. CDR3: CASSLGTGYYEQYF. The CDR3 nucleotides are TGTGCCAGCAGCTTAGGGACAGGGTACTACGAGCAGTACTTC.

CDR3 sequence: CASSFFSSGQITYEQYF. The CDR3 nucleotides read TGTGCCAGCAGCTTTTTCTCCTCGGGGCAGATAACCTACGAGCAGTACTTC. This chain links TRBV5-6 with TRBJ2-7; D might be TRBD1 or TRBD2, each matching 5 bases. CDR1 and CDR2 (germline): SGHDT, YYEEEE. Trimming shortened V by 2 bases and J by 2 bases, and 20 bases separated the two germline ends. CDR3 length equals 17 residues.

The CDR3 loop reads CASSESSGEIEAFF. DNA of the CDR3: TGCGCCAGCAGTGAGTCGTCGGGGGAGATTGAAGCTTTCTTT. The chain is built from TRBV10-1 and TRBJ1-1, with D possibly matching TRBD1 (5 bases). The CDR3 runs 14 residues. Germline CDR1 reads WNHNN; CDR2 reads SYGVQD (reference sequence). Trimming took off 0 bases at V and 7 bases at J, with 12 bases between the two ends.

This clone appeared a few times. J is TRBJ1-1 and V is TRBV7-2; D may be TRBD1 (5 bases). Deletions cut 1 base from V and 4 bases from J, with 10 bases between. The CDR3 is 14 amino acids. CDR1 and CDR2 from the germline V gene are SGHTA and FQGNSA. The CDR3 sequence: CASSLDPGRTEAFF. The CDR3 nucleotides are TGTGCCAGCAGCTTAGACCCGGGGCGCACTGAAGCTTTCTTT.

The chain has TRBV4-1 and TRBJ1-1; D remains unclear. This CDR3 spans 14 amino acids. CDR1 and CDR2 (germline): MGHRA, YSYEKL. V was pared by 1 base and J by 2 bases, with 8 bases between. The CDR3 region is CASSQVSSNTEAFF. CDR3 DNA sequence: TGCGCCAGCAGCCAAGTATCCAGCAACACTGAAGCTTTCTTT.

The chain combines TRBV4-1 with TRBJ2-3; D is undetermined. Germline lookup yields CDR1 MGHRA and CDR2 YSYEKL. V dropped 3 bases and J dropped 5 bases, with 18 bases sitting between them. CDR3 length: 16 residues. The DNA for the CDR3 is TGCGCCAGCAGCCACCCCCCGGCCCAAGCAGGAGATACGCAGTATTTT. It yields the protein CASSHPPAQAGDTQYF.

The V and J genes are TRBV20-1 and TRBJ2-3; TRBD2 might be the D (6 bases). V was clipped by 5 bases and J by 8 bases, with 11 bases between them. The CDR3 is 11 residues long. Germline CDR1 reads DFQATT; CDR2 reads SNEGSKA (reference sequence). The CDR3 nucleotides are TGCAGTGCTCCAAGGAGGGGTACGCAGTATTTT. This encodes CSAPRRGTQYF.

The chain uses TRBV18 and TRBJ1-1; D gene unclear. Germline CDR1 reads KGHSH; CDR2 reads LQKENI. V lost 5 bases and J 4 bases, leaving 11 bases between the germline ends. The CDR3 sequence is 13 residues long. The CDR3 DNA follows: TGTGCCAGCTCAATGGACGTGAGCACTGAAGCTTTCTTT. This codes for CASSMDVSTEAFF.

This chain joins TRBV5-1 and TRBJ1-1, with TRBD1 matching over 9 bases. The CDR3 extends over 16 amino acids. Germline lookup yields CDR1 SGHRS and CDR2 YFSETQ. V dropped 4 bases and J dropped 5; count of bases not matched to a gene: 12. CDR3 coding DNA: TGCGCCAGCAGCATAGGACAGGGGCGGGCCTGGACTGAAGCTTTCTTT. It translates to CASSIGQGRAWTEAFF.

V usage is TRBV21-1 and J usage is TRBJ2-3; no DNA check was done on the table's D call, TRBD1. TRBV21-1 is a documented pseudogene. The CDR3 length is 20 residues. CDR3 sequence (DNA): TGTGCCAGCAGCAATGTTAGAGGGGGAGGGGACAGGGCTAGCACAGATACGCAGTATTTT. Its protein is CASSNVRGGGDRASTDTQYF.

The chain uses TRBV4-1 and TRBJ1-1, with TRBD1 as a possible D gene (5 bases). This CDR3 contains 16 residues. V was cut by 1 base and J by 0 bases, with 12 bases left in between. The germline V gene encodes CDR1 MGHRA and CDR2 YSYEKL. The CDR3: CASSQGDALMNTEAFF. In DNA form, the CDR3 reads TGCGCCAGCAGCCAAGGGGACGCTCTCATGAACACTGAAGCTTTCTTT.

The V and J genes are TRBV9 and TRBJ2-3, with D possibly called TRBD1 or TRBD2 (5 bases each). V gave up 0 bases and J gave up 10 bases, with 12 bases separating them. The CDR3 has 13 amino acids. Looked up from germline, CDR1 is SGDLS and CDR2 is YYNGEE. The CDR3 DNA sequence: TGTGCCAGCAGCGTAGGGGGCCTGGAGGCGCAGTATTTT. Encoded protein: CASSVGGLEAQYF.

The gene calls are TRBV11-2 and TRBJ2-7; the match to TRBD2 covers 7 bases. J lost 3 bases, V lost 4 bases, and 9 bases had no gene match. The CDR3 is 15 amino acids. In germline, CDR1 is SGHAT, CDR2 FQNNGV. CDR3 region: CASSSSMTSSYEQYF. The CDR3 DNA reads as TGTGCCAGCAGCTCTTCAATGACTAGCAGCTACGAGCAGTACTTC.

This clone appeared a single time. The chain has TRBV19 and TRBJ1-1; D not resolved. Trimming removed 10 bases from V and 1 base from J, with 10 bases in between. Germline V gene data show CDR1 as LNHDA and CDR2 as SQIVND (reference sequence). CDR3 length: 12 amino acids. CDR3 sequence: CATLTPNTEAFF. CDR3 DNA sequence: TGTGCCACCCTTACGCCGAACACTGAAGCTTTCTTT.

The genes are TRBV18 and TRBJ1-2; TRBD1 matches at 8 bases. J gave up 4 bases and V 0 bases, and 7 bases lay outside the gene matches. Germline V gives CDR1 KGHSH, CDR2 LQKENI. The CDR3 length is 16 residues. The CDR3 reads CASSPPRQGPTYGYTF. In nucleotides, the CDR3 is TGTGCCAGCTCACCACCAAGACAGGGGCCCACCTATGGCTACACCTTC.

V is TRBV5-1 and J is TRBJ2-1; the match to TRBD2 covers 8 bases. The V gene end was trimmed by 4 bases and the J gene end by 0 bases; junction bases not matched to a gene: 12. CDR1 is SGHRS and CDR2 is YFSETQ in the germline V gene. CDR3 length: 18 residues. The CDR3 sequence: CASSTRVRSGTSYNEQFF. As DNA, the CDR3 is TGCGCCAGCAGCACAAGGGTTCGTAGCGGGACCTCCTACAATGAGCAGTTCTTC.

The gene calls are TRBV4-1 and TRBJ1-3, with 7 bases that match TRBD1. The J segment lost 4 bases and the V segment lost 4 bases, leaving 1 base of the junction unmatched. Germline CDR1 is MGHRA and CDR2 is YSYEKL. This CDR3 contains 13 residues. The CDR3 is CASSPRGGNTIYF. In DNA, the CDR3 is TGCGCCAGCAGCCCCAGGGGGGGAAACACCATATATTTT.

The rearrangement links TRBV28 to TRBJ1-1; TRBD1 matches 7 bases. The germline gives CDR1 MDHEN, CDR2 SYDVKM. The CDR3 is 15 amino acids. J gave up 1 base and V 5 bases, and 7 bases lay outside the gene matches. CDR3: CASSPAKGANTEAFF. As DNA, the CDR3 is TGTGCCAGCAGTCCCGCCAAGGGGGCGAACACTGAAGCTTTCTTT.

As regards this clone: The junction departs from germline at one end; a sequencing error may be responsible. The chain employs TRBV30 and TRBJ1-1; perhaps TRBD1 as D (5 bases). The CDR3 is made up of 8 amino acids. Germline CDR1 is GTSNPN and CDR2 is SVGIG (reference sequence). The CDR3 loop reads CAGTNHPF. CDR3 DNA sequence: TGTGCCGGGACTAATCACCCGTTT.

This rearrangement joins TRBV24-1 to TRBJ2-2, with D uncertain. The CDR3 sequence is 12 residues long. Germline CDR1 is KGHDR and CDR2 is SFDVKD. Trimming shortened V by 3 bases and J by 9 bases, and 7 bases separated the two germline ends. CDR3: CATSDKTRELFF. The DNA for the CDR3 is TGTGCCACCAGTGATAAGACTCGGGAGCTGTTTTTT.

CDR3 coding DNA: TGTGCCAGACTAAGACAGGGGGCCAACACCATATATTTT. As protein: CARLRQGANTIYF. The V call is TRBV6-5, the J call TRBJ1-3; TRBD1 agrees at 10 bases. The CDR3 sequence is 13 residues long. The germline gives CDR1 MNHEY, CDR2 SVGAGI. The ends lost 9 bases at V and 7 bases at J; junction bases unmatched: 6.

This chain links TRBV6-5 with TRBJ1-3, with D possibly matching TRBD1 (5 bases). Germline CDR1 is MNHEY and CDR2 is SVGAGI. This CDR3 has 16 amino acids. V was pared by 2 bases and J by 0 bases, with 11 bases between. The CDR3 DNA is TGTGCCAGCAGTTACAGGCAGGGATACTCTGGAAACACCATATATTTT. Its translation: CASSYRQGYSGNTIYF.

The CDR3 loop is CASSQLAGGGGTQYF. The CDR3 DNA sequence: TGTGCCAGCAGCCAGCTAGCGGGAGGAGGGGGGACCCAGTACTTC. This chain connects TRBV14 to TRBJ2-5, with 11 bases aligning to TRBD2. The germline V gene encodes CDR1 SGHDN and CDR2 FVKESK. Trimming at V came to 3 bases and at J to 7 bases, leaving 7 bases not matched to a gene. CDR3 length: 15 amino acids.

This clone has just one count. The chain uses TRBV7-9 and TRBJ2-3, with D possibly called TRBD1 or TRBD2 (7 bases each). This CDR3 region has 16 residues. V was cut by 6 bases and J by 0 bases, with 16 bases left in between. CDR1 is SEHNR, CDR2 FQNEAQ, per germline (reference sequence). The CDR3 loop reads CASRRGLAVSTDTQYF. CDR3 coding DNA: TGTGCCAGCAGAAGGGGGCTAGCGGTTAGCACAGATACGCAGTATTTT.

This clone has only one observation. The rearrangement uses TRBV2 and TRBJ1-5, with D unclear. Germline V gene sequence: CDR1 SNHLY, CDR2 FYNNEI. The V end lost 8 bases, the J end lost 4 bases, and 12 bases lay between the germline ends. The CDR3 runs to 13 residues. CDR3 nucleotides: TGTGCCAGCGTCCGGGAGGGTAATCAGCCCCAGCATTTT. Protein: CASVREGNQPQHF.

The chain is built from TRBV4-3 and TRBJ2-4; TRBD1 aligns across 7 bases. CDR1 is LGHNA and CDR2 is YSLEER in the germline V gene. With V trimmed by 1 base and J by 9 bases, 9 bases remained unmatched. The CDR3 loop spans 15 amino acids. The CDR3, as DNA: TGCGCCAGCAGCCAAGTCGTCCAGGGGGAAGGCATTCAGTACTTC. This codes for CASSQVVQGEGIQYF.